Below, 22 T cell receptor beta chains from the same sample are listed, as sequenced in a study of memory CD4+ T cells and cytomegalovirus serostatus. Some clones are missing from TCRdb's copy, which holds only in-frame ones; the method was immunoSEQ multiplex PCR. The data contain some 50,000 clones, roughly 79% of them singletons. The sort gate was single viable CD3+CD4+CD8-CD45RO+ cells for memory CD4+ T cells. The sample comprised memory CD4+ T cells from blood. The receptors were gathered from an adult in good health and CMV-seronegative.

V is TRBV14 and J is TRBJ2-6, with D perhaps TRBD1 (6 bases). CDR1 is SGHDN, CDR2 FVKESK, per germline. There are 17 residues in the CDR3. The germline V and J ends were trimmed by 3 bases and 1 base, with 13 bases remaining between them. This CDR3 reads CASSHYSTGSGANVLTF. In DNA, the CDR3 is TGTGCCAGCAGCCACTACTCCACAGGGTCTGGGGCCAACGTCCTGACTTTC.

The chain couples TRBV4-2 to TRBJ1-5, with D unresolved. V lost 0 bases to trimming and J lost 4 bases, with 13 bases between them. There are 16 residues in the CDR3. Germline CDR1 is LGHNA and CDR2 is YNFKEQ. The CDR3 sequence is CASSQDINGRNQPQHF. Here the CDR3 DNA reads TGTGCCAGCAGCCAAGATATCAACGGCCGTAATCAGCCCCAGCATTTT.

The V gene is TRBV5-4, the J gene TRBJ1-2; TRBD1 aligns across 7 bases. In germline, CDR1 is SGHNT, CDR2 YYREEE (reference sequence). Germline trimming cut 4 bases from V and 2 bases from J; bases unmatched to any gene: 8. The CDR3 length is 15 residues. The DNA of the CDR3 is TGTGCCAGCAGCGGCGACAGGGAATACAACTATGGCTACACCTTC. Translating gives CASSGDREYNYGYTF.

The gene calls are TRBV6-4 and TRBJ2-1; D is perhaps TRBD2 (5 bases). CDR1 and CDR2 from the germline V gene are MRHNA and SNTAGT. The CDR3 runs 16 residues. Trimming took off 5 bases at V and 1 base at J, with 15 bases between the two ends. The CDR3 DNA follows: TGTGCCAGCAGTCCAGCCGTAACTAGTTCCTACAATGAGCAGTTCTTC. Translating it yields CASSPAVTSSYNEQFF.

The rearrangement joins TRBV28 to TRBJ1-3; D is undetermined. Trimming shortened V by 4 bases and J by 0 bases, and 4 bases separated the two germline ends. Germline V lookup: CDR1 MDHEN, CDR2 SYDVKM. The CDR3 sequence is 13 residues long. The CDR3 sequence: CASSWNSGNTIYF. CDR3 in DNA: TGTGCCAGCAGTTGGAACTCTGGAAACACCATATATTTT.

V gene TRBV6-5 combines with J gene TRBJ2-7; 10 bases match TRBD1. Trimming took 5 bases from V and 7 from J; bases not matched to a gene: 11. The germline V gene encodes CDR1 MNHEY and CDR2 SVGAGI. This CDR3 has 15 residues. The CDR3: CASSTLTGGLWEQYF. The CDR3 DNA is TGTGCCAGCAGTACCTTGACAGGGGGCCTATGGGAGCAGTACTTC.

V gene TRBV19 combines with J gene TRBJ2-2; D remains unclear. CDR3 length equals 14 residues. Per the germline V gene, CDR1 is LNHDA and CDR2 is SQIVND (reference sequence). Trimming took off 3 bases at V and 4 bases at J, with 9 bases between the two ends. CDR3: CASSILGSTGELFF. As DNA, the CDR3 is TGTGCCAGTAGTATTCTGGGTAGCACCGGGGAGCTGTTTTTT.

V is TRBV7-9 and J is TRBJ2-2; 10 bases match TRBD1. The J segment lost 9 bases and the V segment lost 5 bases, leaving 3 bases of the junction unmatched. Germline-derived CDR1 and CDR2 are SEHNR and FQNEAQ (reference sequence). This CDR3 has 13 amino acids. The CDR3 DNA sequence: TGTGCCAGCAGCGGGACAGGGGAGAGGGAGCTGTTTTTT. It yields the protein CASSGTGERELFF.

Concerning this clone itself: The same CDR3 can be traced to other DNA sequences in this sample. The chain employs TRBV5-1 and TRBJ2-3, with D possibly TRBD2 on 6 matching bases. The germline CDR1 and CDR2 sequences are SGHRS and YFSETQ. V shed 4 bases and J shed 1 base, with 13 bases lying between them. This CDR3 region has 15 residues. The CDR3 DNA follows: TGCGCCAGCAGCCTGCGGGGAGTACGCACAGATACGCAGTATTTT. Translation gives CASSLRGVRTDTQYF. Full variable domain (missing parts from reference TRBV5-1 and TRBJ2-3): KAGVTQTPRYLIKTRGQQVTLSCSPISGHRSVSWYQQTPGQGLQFLFEYFSETQRNKGNFPGRFSGRQFSNSRSEMNVSTLELGDSALYLCASSLRGVRTDTQYFGPGTRLTVL.

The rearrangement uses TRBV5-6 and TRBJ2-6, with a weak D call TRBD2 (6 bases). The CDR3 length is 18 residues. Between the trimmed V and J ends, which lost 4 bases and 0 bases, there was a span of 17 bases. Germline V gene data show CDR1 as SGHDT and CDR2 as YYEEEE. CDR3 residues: CASSGGYKGGSGANVLTF. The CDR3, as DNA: TGTGCCAGCAGCGGGGGTTACAAGGGAGGCTCTGGGGCCAACGTCCTGACTTTC.

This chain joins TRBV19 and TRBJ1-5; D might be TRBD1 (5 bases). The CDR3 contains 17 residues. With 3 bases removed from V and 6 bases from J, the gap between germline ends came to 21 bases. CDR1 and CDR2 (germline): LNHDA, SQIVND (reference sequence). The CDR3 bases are TGTGCCAGTAGTATTACTCCCAGGGTTAGTTTTAGTCAGCCCCAGCATTTT. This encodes CASSITPRVSFSQPQHF.

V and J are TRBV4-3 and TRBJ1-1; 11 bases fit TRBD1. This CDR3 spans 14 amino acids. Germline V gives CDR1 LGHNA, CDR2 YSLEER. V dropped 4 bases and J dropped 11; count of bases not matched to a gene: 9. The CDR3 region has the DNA TGCGCCAGCAGCCCCGGACAGGGGGCAGCTGGGGCTTTCTTT. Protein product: CASSPGQGAAGAFF.

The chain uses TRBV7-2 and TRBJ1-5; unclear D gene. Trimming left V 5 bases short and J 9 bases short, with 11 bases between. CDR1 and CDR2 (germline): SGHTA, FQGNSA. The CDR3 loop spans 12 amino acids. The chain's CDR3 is CASSDHMSPQHF. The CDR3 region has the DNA TGTGCCAGCAGCGATCACATGTCGCCCCAGCATTTT.

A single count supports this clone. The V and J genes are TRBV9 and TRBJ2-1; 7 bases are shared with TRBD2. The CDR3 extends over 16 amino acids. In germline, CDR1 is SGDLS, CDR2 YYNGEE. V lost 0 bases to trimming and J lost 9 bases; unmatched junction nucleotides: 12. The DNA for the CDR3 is TGTGCCAGCAGCGTAGTTGCGGGAGTAGGGTTGGGTGAGCAGTTCTTC. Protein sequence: CASSVVAGVGLGEQFF.

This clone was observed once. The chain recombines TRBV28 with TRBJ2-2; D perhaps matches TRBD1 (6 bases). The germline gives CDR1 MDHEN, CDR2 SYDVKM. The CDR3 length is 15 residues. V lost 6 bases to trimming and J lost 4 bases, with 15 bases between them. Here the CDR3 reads CASSAGDRSTGELFF. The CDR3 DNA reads TGTGCCAGCAGCGCAGGGGATCGGTCCACCGGGGAGCTGTTTTTT. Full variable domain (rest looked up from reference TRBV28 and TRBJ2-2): DVKVTQSSRYLVKRTGEKVFLECVQDMDHENMFWYRQDPGLGLRLIYFSYDVKMKEKGDIPEGYSVSREKKERFSLILESASTNQTSMYLCASSAGDRSTGELFFGEGSRLTVL.

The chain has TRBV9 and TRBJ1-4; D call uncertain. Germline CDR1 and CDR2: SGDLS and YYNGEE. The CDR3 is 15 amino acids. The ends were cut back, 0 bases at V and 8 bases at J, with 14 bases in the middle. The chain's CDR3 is CASSVATRMGEKLFF. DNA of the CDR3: TGTGCCAGCAGCGTAGCTACACGGATGGGGGAAAAACTGTTTTTT.

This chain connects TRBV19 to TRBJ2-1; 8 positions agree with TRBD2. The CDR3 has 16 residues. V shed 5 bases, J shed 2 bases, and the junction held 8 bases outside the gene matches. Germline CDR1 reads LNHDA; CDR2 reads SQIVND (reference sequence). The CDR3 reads CASSSLTSGPYNEQFF. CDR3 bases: TGTGCCAGTAGTTCACTTACTAGCGGCCCCTACAATGAGCAGTTCTTC. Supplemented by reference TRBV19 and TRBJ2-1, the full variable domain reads DGGITQSPKYLFRKEGQNVTLSCEQNLNHDAMYWYRQDPGQGLRLIYYSQIVNDFQKGDIAEGYSVSREKKESFPLTVTSAQKNPTAFYLCASSSLTSGPYNEQFFGPGTRLTVL.

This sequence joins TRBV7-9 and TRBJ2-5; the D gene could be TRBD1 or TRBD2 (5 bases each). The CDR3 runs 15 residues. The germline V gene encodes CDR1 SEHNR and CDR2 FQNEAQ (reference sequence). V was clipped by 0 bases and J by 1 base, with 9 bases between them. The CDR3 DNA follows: TGTGCCAGCAGCTTAGCAATCGGGGCCCAAGAGACCCAGTACTTC. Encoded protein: CASSLAIGAQETQYF.

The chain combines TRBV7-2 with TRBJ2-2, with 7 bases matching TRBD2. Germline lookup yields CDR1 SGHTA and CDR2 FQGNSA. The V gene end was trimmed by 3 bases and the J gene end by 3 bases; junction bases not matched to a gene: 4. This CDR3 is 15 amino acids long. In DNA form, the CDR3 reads TGTGCCAGCAGCTTCCGGACTAGATACACCGGGGAGCTGTTTTTT. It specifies CASSFRTRYTGELFF.

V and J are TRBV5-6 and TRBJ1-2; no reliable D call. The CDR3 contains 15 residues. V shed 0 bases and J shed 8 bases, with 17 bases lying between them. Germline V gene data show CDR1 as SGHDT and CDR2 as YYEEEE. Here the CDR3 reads CASSLEGVFHGGYTF. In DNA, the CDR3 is TGTGCCAGCAGCTTGGAGGGCGTGTTCCACGGCGGCTACACCTTC.

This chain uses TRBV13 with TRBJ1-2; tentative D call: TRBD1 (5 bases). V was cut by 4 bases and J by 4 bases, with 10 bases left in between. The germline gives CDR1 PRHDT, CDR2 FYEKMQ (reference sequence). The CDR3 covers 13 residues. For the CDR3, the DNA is TGTGCCAGCAGCTCAGGGACCTTCTATGGCTACACCTTC. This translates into CASSSGTFYGYTF.

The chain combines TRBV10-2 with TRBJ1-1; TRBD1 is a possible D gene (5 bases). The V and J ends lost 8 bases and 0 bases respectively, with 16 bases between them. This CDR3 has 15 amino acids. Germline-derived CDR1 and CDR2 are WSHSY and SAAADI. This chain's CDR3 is CASRDVGTLNTEAFF. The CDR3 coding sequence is TGCGCCAGCCGCGACGTAGGGACCTTGAACACTGAAGCTTTCTTT.